The sequence of this T cell receptor beta chain was determined in a study of regulatory T cells in long-lasting Graves disease. On this clonotype itself: This likely stems from a read error, as it lies one base from a far larger clone.

Germline V gene data show CDR1 as SGHTA and CDR2 as FQGNSA. V dropped 2 bases and J dropped 0 bases, with 9 bases sitting between them. This CDR3 has 15 amino acids. The time point denotes: newly diagnosed GD, antithyroid drugs for less than 3 months. There was RNA extracted from PBMCs, and the TCR library was made from it. Relying on iRepertoire HTBI primers and Arm-PCR of CDR3 regions, the team built TCR beta libraries. Using its own MiXCR run on the multiplex PCR reads, TCRdb lists one record per CDR3 protein. This sample has a few hundred thousand distinct CDR3 sequences, with 20% found just once.

The sequence derives from a female donor with Graves disease. This material consisted of peripheral blood mononuclear cells (PBMCs), taken at new diagnosis, from a patient treated with antithyroid drugs. The J gene is TRBJ2-3, the V gene TRBV7-2; a weak D match, TRBD2 (6 bases). The CDR3 coding sequence is TGTGCCAGCAGCTTACGGGAGCCTAGCACAGATACGCAGTATTTT. Protein product: CASSLREPSTDTQYF.